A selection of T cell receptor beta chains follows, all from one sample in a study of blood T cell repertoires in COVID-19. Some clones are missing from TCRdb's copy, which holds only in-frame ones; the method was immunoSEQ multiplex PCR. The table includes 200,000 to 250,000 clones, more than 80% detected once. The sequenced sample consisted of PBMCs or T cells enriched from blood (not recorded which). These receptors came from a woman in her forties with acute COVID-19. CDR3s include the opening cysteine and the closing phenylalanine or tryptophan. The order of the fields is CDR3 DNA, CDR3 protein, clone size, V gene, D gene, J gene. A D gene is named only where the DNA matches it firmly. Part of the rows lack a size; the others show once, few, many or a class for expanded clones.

CDR3nt: TGTGCCAGTACCCCACAGGGGGAACTAAATTCACCCCTCCACTTT
CDR3aa: CASTPQGELNSPLHF
abundance: few
v_gene: TRBV19
d_gene: TRBD1
j_gene: TRBJ1-6

CDR3nt: TGTGCCAGCGGACGGGACAGGGTGACTGAAGCTTTCTTT
CDR3aa: CASGRDRVTEAFF
abundance: NA
v_gene: TRBV7-9
d_gene: TRBD1
j_gene: TRBJ1-1

CDR3nt: TGTGCCAGCGATTTACAGGGGATCGCCTGGCAGCCCCAGCATTTT
CDR3aa: CASDLQGIAWQPQHF
abundance: NA
v_gene: TRBV28
d_gene: TRBD1
j_gene: TRBJ1-5

CDR3nt: TGTGCCAGCAGCCGGACAGGGGCAAACATTCAGTACTTC
CDR3aa: CASSRTGANIQYF
abundance: NA
v_gene: TRBV12-3/TRBV12-4
d_gene: TRBD1
j_gene: TRBJ2-4

CDR3nt: TGTGCCAGCAGTCCGCTAGTAAGTTTTAGTGCTGAGCAGTTCTTC
CDR3aa: CASSPLVSFSAEQFF
abundance: NA
v_gene: TRBV2
d_gene: NA
j_gene: TRBJ2-1

CDR3nt: TGTGCCAGCAGCGCGTCACAGGTCCAGGCCTATGGCTACACCTTC
CDR3aa: CASSASQVQAYGYTF
abundance: NA
v_gene: TRBV7-2
d_gene: NA
j_gene: TRBJ1-2

CDR3nt: TGCAGTGCTAGTCACGGGACAGGGGCCCTAATGCGCACAGATACGCAGTATTTT
CDR3aa: CSASHGTGALMRTDTQYF
abundance: NA
v_gene: TRBV20-1
d_gene: TRBD1
j_gene: TRBJ2-3

CDR3nt: TGCGCCAGCAGCTTGGGCTCGGGGGGGTACCAAGAGACCCAGTACTTC
CDR3aa: CASSLGSGGYQETQYF
abundance: NA
v_gene: TRBV5-1
d_gene: TRBD2
j_gene: TRBJ2-5

CDR3nt: TGTGCCAGCAGCTCAAGGGGGGGTAACTATGGCTACACCTTC
CDR3aa: CASSSRGGNYGYTF
abundance: NA
v_gene: TRBV7-8
d_gene: NA
j_gene: TRBJ1-2

CDR3nt: TGTGCCAGCAGCTTAAGGCTTGGTGCGGGGACCACCGGGGAGCTGTTTTTT
CDR3aa: CASSLRLGAGTTGELFF
abundance: NA
v_gene: TRBV7-3
d_gene: NA
j_gene: TRBJ2-2

CDR3nt: TGTGCTAGTGGTCCGAATATGTGGGTTGCAGGGAACACTGAAGCTTTCTTT
CDR3aa: CASGPNMWVAGNTEAFF
abundance: NA
v_gene: TRBV12-5
d_gene: NA
j_gene: TRBJ1-1

CDR3nt: TGTGCCACCAGTGCCCCCGTCGGGGACACCCCTAACTATGGCTACACCTTC
CDR3aa: CATSAPVGDTPNYGYTF
abundance: NA
v_gene: TRBV24-1
d_gene: NA
j_gene: TRBJ1-2

CDR3nt: TGTGCCAGTAGTACCGACAGGGTCACGGTATCACCCCTCCACTTT
CDR3aa: CASSTDRVTVSPLHF
abundance: NA
v_gene: TRBV19
d_gene: TRBD1
j_gene: TRBJ1-6

CDR3nt: TGTGCCAGCTCACGGGAGGGAATGACTGGAAACACCATATATTTT
CDR3aa: CASSREGMTGNTIYF
abundance: once
v_gene: TRBV18
d_gene: NA
j_gene: TRBJ1-3

CDR3nt: TGTGCCAGCAGGGAACGGGCTGAAGCTTTCTTT
CDR3aa: CASRERAEAFF
abundance: NA
v_gene: TRBV12-3/TRBV12-4
d_gene: NA
j_gene: TRBJ1-1

CDR3nt: TGCGCCAGCACCTGGGGCAGACAGGGGAGCGAAGCTTTCTTT
CDR3aa: CASTWGRQGSEAFF
abundance: once
v_gene: TRBV5-1
d_gene: TRBD1
j_gene: TRBJ1-1

CDR3nt: TGCGCCAGCAGCCAGACTTATAGGGGGGGTACGCAGTATTTT
CDR3aa: CASSQTYRGGTQYF
abundance: NA
v_gene: TRBV4-3
d_gene: NA
j_gene: TRBJ2-3